This record concerns one T cell receptor beta chain sequence. The data belong to a study of blood T cell repertoires in COVID-19. Across the whole study: T cells, B-cell-depleted T cells, or PBMCs supplied cDNA or gDNA.

Measured with immunoSEQ multiplex PCR; TCRdb has only the in-frame clones, and not every one. The sample gives about 110,000 clones, approximately 86% of which show up once; around 4.5% is in the top ten. The receptor comes from a man in his forties with acute or convalescent COVID-19. The material sequenced was peripheral blood.

CDR3 region: CASSTYYEQYF. Here the CDR3 DNA reads TGTGCCAGTAGTACCTACTACGAGCAGTACTTC. The rearrangement uses TRBV19 and TRBJ2-7, with D hard to call. The CDR3 has 11 residues. The V gene's germline CDR1 is LNHDA and CDR2 SQIVND (reference sequence). V shed 4 bases and J shed 3 bases, with 4 bases lying between them.